The clone carrying this TCR beta chain was recorded at least ten times. This CDR3 is built from 15 residues. The V end lost 0 bases, the J end lost 4 bases, and 11 bases lay between the germline ends. Germline V CDR1 and CDR2: LGHNA, YSLEER. Each CDR3 protein is one row after TCRdb ran MiXCR on the RT-PCR reads. This sample yields approximately 720,000 distinct CDR3 sequences, of which approximately 15% are seen a single time; roughly 4% belongs to the top ten. This TCR derives from a female donor in good health, serving as a healthy control. Sequenced material: memory CD4+ T cells from blood. The rearrangement uses TRBV4-3 and TRBJ2-3; D is tentatively TRBD1 or TRBD2 (5 bases each). Here the CDR3 DNA reads TGCGCCAGCAGCCAAGATCTGGGGGTAGCAGATACGCAGTATTTT. Residues: CASSQDLGVADTQYF.